These 29 T cell receptor beta chains share one sample of origin, sequenced in a study of T cell repertoires in cytomegalovirus infection. MiXCR was run by TCRdb on the reads, yielding one entry per CDR3 protein. The sample records some 450,000 distinct CDR3 sequences, approximately 32% being singletons. Input material: PBMCs. The receptors here all came from a human donor in good health (CMV status not recorded). Some clones in this sample may be carry-over from other donors' samples.

This clonotype showed up just a few times. This rearrangement joins TRBV2 to TRBJ1-6; D is undetermined. The CDR3 contains 12 residues. Germline CDR1 SNHLY, CDR2 FYNNEI. V lost 3 bases and J 14 bases, leaving 11 bases between the germline ends. CDR3: CASSDGLQALHF. Here the CDR3 DNA reads TGTGCCAGCAGTGACGGGCTTCAGGCCCTCCACTTT. Based on the CDR3 plus reference TRBV2 and TRBJ1-6, the full variable domain is EPEVTQTPSHQVTQMGQEVILRCVPISNHLYFYWYRQILGQKVEFLVSFYNNEISEKSEIFDDQFSVERPDGSNFTLKIRSTKLEDSAMYFCASSDGLQALHFGNGTRLTVT.

The chain couples TRBV3-1 to TRBJ1-6, with D uncertain. Germline V CDR1 and CDR2: LGHDT, YNNKEL (reference sequence). CDR3 size: 13 residues. V was clipped by 0 bases and J by 7 bases, with 4 bases between them. The DNA of the CDR3 is TGTGCCAGCAGCCAAGACGAGAATTCACCCCTCCACTTT. Protein: CASSQDENSPLHF.

The chain couples TRBV7-3 to TRBJ2-6, with D possibly being TRBD2 (6 bases). Germline CDR1 is SGHTA and CDR2 is FQGTGA. The V gene lost 6 bases and the J gene lost 1 base, with 13 bases spanning the gap. The CDR3 has 16 residues. The CDR3 DNA reads TGTGCCAGCAGTCCAGCTGCGGGGTCTGGGGCCAACGTCCTGACTTTC. Protein: CASSPAAGSGANVLTF.

The sample holds many counts of this clonotype. The chain combines TRBV7-6 with TRBJ2-1; D call uncertain. CDR3 length: 13 residues. V was clipped by 2 bases and J by 7 bases, with 9 bases between them. In germline, CDR1 is SGHVS, CDR2 FNYEAQ. The CDR3 here is CASSLLSVNEQFF. The CDR3 nucleotides are TGTGCCAGCAGCTTATTATCGGTGAATGAGCAGTTCTTC.

This clonotype was seen a few times. The chain has TRBV2 and TRBJ2-7; either TRBD1 or TRBD2 may supply D (5 bases each). Germline CDR1 is SNHLY and CDR2 is FYNNEI. Trimming shortened V by 3 bases and J by 4 bases, and 16 bases separated the two germline ends. This CDR3 contains 15 residues. DNA of the CDR3: TGTGCCAGCAGTGACTGGATGAGGGGTTCTTACGAGCAGTACTTC. Amino acid sequence: CASSDWMRGSYEQYF. Supplemented by reference TRBV2 and TRBJ2-7, the full variable domain reads EPEVTQTPSHQVTQMGQEVILRCVPISNHLYFYWYRQILGQKVEFLVSFYNNEISEKSEIFDDQFSVERPDGSNFTLKIRSTKLEDSAMYFCASSDWMRGSYEQYFGPGTRLTVT.

V usage is TRBV28 and J usage is TRBJ1-2; 10 bases line up with TRBD1. The CDR3 sequence is 15 residues long. V was clipped by 2 bases and J by 4 bases; unmatched bases: 4. Looked up from germline, CDR1 is MDHEN and CDR2 is SYDVKM. In DNA, the CDR3 is TGTGCCAGCAGTTTAACCGGACAGGGGGGCTATGGCTACACCTTC. Amino acids: CASSLTGQGGYGYTF.

This clonotype has a single count. J is TRBJ2-7 and V is TRBV29-1; TRBD1 aligns across 7 bases. This CDR3 is built from 14 residues. CDR1 is SQVTM, CDR2 ANQGSEA, per germline. V was pared by 7 bases and J by 3 bases, with 12 bases of the junction left unmatched. CDR3: CSATLRQGDYEQYF. The CDR3 coding sequence is TGCAGCGCCACGCTCCGACAGGGTGACTACGAGCAGTACTTC.

This clonotype showed up many times. The rearrangement uses TRBV7-9 and TRBJ2-7; D assignment may be TRBD1 or TRBD2 (6 bases each). V shed 2 bases and J shed 5 bases, with 13 bases lying between them. CDR1 is SEHNR and CDR2 is FQNEAQ in the germline V gene (reference sequence). The length of the CDR3 is 14 residues. The CDR3 bases are TGTGCCAGCAGCTTACCACAGGGAGGCCACGAGCAGTACTTC. As protein: CASSLPQGGHEQYF.

The V and J genes are TRBV6-6 and TRBJ1-4; D call uncertain. This CDR3 has 16 residues. Germline V lookup: CDR1 MNHNY, CDR2 SVGAGI (reference sequence). With 7 bases removed from V and 4 bases from J, the gap between germline ends came to 19 bases. CDR3 amino acids: CASTDPGRTFNEKLFF. CDR3 sequence (DNA): TGTGCCAGCACTGATCCTGGACGGACCTTTAATGAAAAACTGTTTTTT.

To note about this clonotype: Being one base from a much bigger clone, this may be a read error. This is likely a read error, given that the CDR3 carries no conserved phenylalanine or tryptophan at its end. The V and J genes are TRBV5-5 and TRBJ1-1; D call uncertain. The CDR3 runs 13 residues. V was shortened by 4 bases and J by 4 bases, with 11 bases between the two germline ends. CDR1 is SGHKS, CDR2 YYEKEE, per germline (reference sequence). The CDR3 DNA reads TGTGCCAGCAGCAACCAGGTCGTCACTGAAGCTTTCTGT. It is translated as CASSNQVVTEAFC.

This clonotype came up a few times. This chain links TRBV6-5 with TRBJ1-2; D is uncertain. V shed 2 bases and J shed 5 bases, with 6 bases lying between them. Germline V CDR1 and CDR2: MNHEY, SVGAGI. This CDR3 region has 12 residues. In DNA, the CDR3 is TGTGCCAGCAGTTACGCGGGGTATGGCTACACCTTC. This translates into CASSYAGYGYTF.

V usage is TRBV7-9 and J usage is TRBJ2-5; D may be TRBD1 (5 bases). CDR1 and CDR2 from the germline V gene are SEHNR and FQNEAQ (reference sequence). The ends were cut back, 2 bases at V and 2 bases at J, with 12 bases in the middle. This CDR3 comprises 15 residues. The CDR3 DNA sequence: TGTGCCAGCAGCTTAACACGGACATATCAAGAGACCCAGTACTTC. This codes for CASSLTRTYQETQYF.

In this sample, this clonotype turned up many times. This chain joins TRBV7-2 and TRBJ1-1, with D unresolved. CDR1 is SGHTA, CDR2 FQGNSA, per germline. The V end was cut by 1 base, the J end by 8 bases, with 8 bases between. The CDR3 totals 12 residues. The CDR3 DNA reads as TGTGCCAGCAGCTTAGTGTCTCGGGAAGCTTTCTTT. It codes for CASSLVSREAFF.

The genes are TRBV7-3 and TRBJ2-2, with D unresolved. CDR1 and CDR2 from the germline V gene are SGHTA and FQGTGA. There are 13 residues in the CDR3. V lost 0 bases and J 4 bases, leaving 3 bases between the germline ends. In nucleotides, the CDR3 is TGTGCCAGCAGCTTAACCCTCACCGGGGAGCTGTTTTTT. It translates to CASSLTLTGELFF.

The chain joins TRBV27 to TRBJ2-2, with no clear D. Germline V gene lookup returns CDR1 MNHEY and CDR2 SMNVEV (reference sequence). CDR3 length: 15 residues. Trimming removed 4 bases at V and 3 bases at J, with 12 bases between. The CDR3 loop reads CASSSLIGHTGELFF. The CDR3 region has the DNA TGTGCCAGCAGTTCCCTCATCGGCCACACCGGGGAGCTGTTTTTT.

The gene calls are TRBV28 and TRBJ1-5; 10 bases line up with TRBD1. Germline V gives CDR1 MDHEN, CDR2 SYDVKM. The CDR3 spans 18 residues. J lost 2 bases, V lost 2 bases, and 9 bases had no gene match. CDR3 sequence reads: CASSLRPRTGGGNQPQHF. The CDR3 nucleotides are TGTGCCAGCAGTTTACGACCCCGGACAGGGGGGGGCAATCAGCCCCAGCATTTT.

V usage is TRBV6-2 or TRBV6-3 and J usage is TRBJ1-1, with D maybe TRBD1 (5 bases). Trimming took off 4 bases at V and 6 bases at J, with 21 bases between the two ends. The CDR3 runs to 16 residues. The V gene's germline CDR1 is MNHEY and CDR2 SVGEGT. In nucleotides, the CDR3 is TGTGCCAGCAGTTGGGGCCCCCCCCAGGGCCGGGCTGAAGCTTTCTTT. Its protein product is CASSWGPPQGRAEAFF.

The CDR3 is CASSVTGAVSSGYTF. The CDR3 nucleotides are TGCGCCAGCAGCGTTACAGGGGCGGTTTCGTCTGGCTACACCTTC. This chain uses TRBV5-1 with TRBJ1-2; 7 nucleotides align to TRBD1. V was pared by 4 bases and J by 7 bases, with 13 bases of the junction left unmatched. Germline CDR1 SGHRS, CDR2 YFSETQ. This CDR3 has 15 residues.

In this sample, this clonotype turned up many times. CDR3 in DNA: TGCGCCAGCAGCCAATACCCAGCTAGCGGGATGGCCTACAATGAGCAGTTCTTC. This gives the protein CASSQYPASGMAYNEQFF. The V and J genes are TRBV4-3 and TRBJ2-1; 9 bases align to TRBD2. The trim removed 2 bases at V and 2 bases at J, leaving 10 bases unmatched. The CDR3 sequence is 18 residues long. CDR1 and CDR2 (germline): LGHNA, YSLEER.

This clonotype occurred a few times. The J gene is TRBJ1-1, the V gene TRBV6-5; no clear D gene. Germline CDR1 reads MNHEY; CDR2 reads SVGAGI. V lost 4 bases to trimming and J lost 4 bases, with 16 bases between them. The CDR3 length is 15 residues. CDR3 region: CASSSTSEGGTEAFF. The CDR3 DNA is TGTGCCAGCAGTTCCACGTCAGAGGGCGGCACTGAAGCTTTCTTT.

The table lists this clonotype with a few counts. The rearrangement links TRBV6-1 to TRBJ2-1; 8 bases match TRBD2. This CDR3 is built from 16 residues. The junction had 8 bases not matched to a gene; V was cut back by 3 bases and J by 4 bases. Germline lookup yields CDR1 MNHNS and CDR2 SASEGT. CDR3: CASSDLFASGYNEQFF. As DNA, the CDR3 is TGTGCCAGCAGTGATCTATTCGCTAGCGGGTACAATGAGCAGTTCTTC.

This clonotype was found a few times. This chain joins TRBV4-1 and TRBJ1-3, with D perhaps TRBD1 (6 bases). V shed 0 bases and J shed 4 bases, with 13 bases lying between them. From germline, CDR1 is MGHRA and CDR2 YSYEKL. This CDR3 contains 16 residues. For the CDR3, the DNA is TGCGCCAGCAGCCAAGATACAGGGAGAGGAGGAAACACCATATATTTT. As protein: CASSQDTGRGGNTIYF.

This clonotype is a singleton in its sample. The V and J genes are TRBV9 and TRBJ2-4, with 8 bases matching TRBD2. The CDR3 is made up of 15 amino acids. J lost 6 bases, V lost 3 bases, and 8 bases had no gene match. Germline V gene lookup returns CDR1 SGDLS and CDR2 YYNGEE. CDR3 nucleotides: TGTGCCAGCAGCGCCTCGGGGGGGCAAGGAAACATTCAGTACTTC. Translated: CASSASGGQGNIQYF.

The gene calls are TRBV6-2 or TRBV6-3 and TRBJ2-5; D remains unclear. Germline CDR1 and CDR2: MNHEY and SVGEGT. The CDR3 length is 16 residues. Between the trimmed V and J ends, which lost 0 bases and 0 bases, there was a span of 11 bases. This chain's CDR3 is CASSYSISLYQETQYF. CDR3 sequence (DNA): TGTGCCAGCAGTTACTCGATCTCACTGTACCAAGAGACCCAGTACTTC.

This clonotype was found many times. V gene TRBV7-2 combines with J gene TRBJ1-1, with D unresolved. CDR3 length equals 13 residues. CDR1 and CDR2 (germline): SGHTA, FQGNSA. The V end lost 0 bases, the J end lost 1 base, and 3 bases lay between the germline ends. The CDR3 sequence is CASSLAPNTEAFF. CDR3 nucleotides: TGTGCCAGCAGCTTAGCTCCGAACACTGAAGCTTTCTTT.

The CDR3 region has the DNA TGCGCCAGCAGCCTGGGGTCGGGGGAGTATGAGACCCAGTACTTC. This codes for CASSLGSGEYETQYF. V and J are TRBV5-1 and TRBJ2-5, with TRBD2 as a possible D gene (6 bases). Germline CDR1 reads SGHRS; CDR2 reads YFSETQ. The CDR3 consists of 15 residues. V lost 4 bases, J lost 5 bases, and 18 bases lay in between.

The chain employs TRBV24-1 and TRBJ1-3; D gene unclear. V was pared by 2 bases and J by 0 bases, with 7 bases between. Germline values: CDR1 KGHDR, CDR2 SFDVKD. The CDR3 contains 15 residues. The CDR3 DNA reads TGTGCCACCAGTGATTCAGGAAGCTCTGGAAACACCATATATTTT. It codes for CATSDSGSSGNTIYF.

In its sample, this clonotype was seen a few times. V and J are TRBV6-1 and TRBJ2-2, with D unclear. V shed 7 bases and J shed 0 bases, with 3 bases lying between them. The germline V gene encodes CDR1 MNHNS and CDR2 SASEGT. This CDR3 has 12 amino acids. As DNA, the CDR3 is TGTGCCAGCACAGCGAACACCGGGGAGCTGTTTTTT. Amino acid sequence: CASTANTGELFF.

As to this clonotype: Because it lacks the conserved phenylalanine or tryptophan at the end, this CDR3 is likely a read error. This chain links TRBV7-4 with TRBJ2-7, with TRBD2 identical over 8 bases. V trimming: 5 bases; J trimming: 4 bases; junction bases outside the gene matches: 4. This CDR3 contains 13 residues. Germline-derived CDR1 and CDR2 are SGHVT and SQSDAQ. In DNA form, the CDR3 reads TGTGCCAGCAGCAAGACTAGCGCATACGAGCAGTACTTA. Protein: CASSKTSAYEQYL.